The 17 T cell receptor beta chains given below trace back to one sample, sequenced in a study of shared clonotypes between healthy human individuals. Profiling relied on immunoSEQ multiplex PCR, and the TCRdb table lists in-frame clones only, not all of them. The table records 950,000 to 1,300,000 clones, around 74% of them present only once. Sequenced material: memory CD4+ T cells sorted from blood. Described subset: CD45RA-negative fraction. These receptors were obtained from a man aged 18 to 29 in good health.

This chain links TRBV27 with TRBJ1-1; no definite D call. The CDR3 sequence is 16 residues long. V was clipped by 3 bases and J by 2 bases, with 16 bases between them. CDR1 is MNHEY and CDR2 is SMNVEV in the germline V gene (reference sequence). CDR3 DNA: TGTGCCAGCAGTTTCCGATCGAGGAAGGCAAACACTGAAGCTTTCTTT. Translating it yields CASSFRSRKANTEAFF.

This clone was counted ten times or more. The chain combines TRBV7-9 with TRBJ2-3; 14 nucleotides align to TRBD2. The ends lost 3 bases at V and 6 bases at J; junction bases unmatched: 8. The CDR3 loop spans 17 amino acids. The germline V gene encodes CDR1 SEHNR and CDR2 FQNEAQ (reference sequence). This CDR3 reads CASSFHRTSGGPDTQYF. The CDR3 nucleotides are TGTGCCAGCAGCTTCCATCGGACTAGCGGGGGGCCTGATACGCAGTATTTT.

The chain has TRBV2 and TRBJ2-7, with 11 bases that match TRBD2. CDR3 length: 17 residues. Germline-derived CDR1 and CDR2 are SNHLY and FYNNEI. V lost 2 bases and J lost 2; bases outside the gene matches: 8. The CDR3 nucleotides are TGTGCCAGCAGTGAAACTAGCGGGAGAGGAATTGCCTACGAGCAGTACTTC. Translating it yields CASSETSGRGIAYEQYF. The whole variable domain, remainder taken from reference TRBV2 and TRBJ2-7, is EPEVTQTPSHQVTQMGQEVILRCVPISNHLYFYWYRQILGQKVEFLVSFYNNEISEKSEIFDDQFSVERPDGSNFTLKIRSTKLEDSAMYFCASSETSGRGIAYEQYFGPGTRLTVT.

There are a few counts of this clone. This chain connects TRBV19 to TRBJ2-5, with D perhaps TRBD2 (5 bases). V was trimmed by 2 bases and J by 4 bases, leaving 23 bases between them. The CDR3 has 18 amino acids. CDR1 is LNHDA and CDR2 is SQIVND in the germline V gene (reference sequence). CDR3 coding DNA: TGTGCCAGTAGTATAACTGTCGGGGTTGAAATATTCCGAGAGACCCAGTACTTC. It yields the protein CASSITVGVEIFRETQYF.

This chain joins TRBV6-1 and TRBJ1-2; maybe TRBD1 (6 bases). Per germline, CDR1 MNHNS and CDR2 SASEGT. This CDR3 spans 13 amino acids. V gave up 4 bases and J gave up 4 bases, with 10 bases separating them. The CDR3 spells CASSAGGSYGYTF. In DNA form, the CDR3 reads TGTGCCAGCAGTGCGGGGGGCTCCTATGGCTACACCTTC.

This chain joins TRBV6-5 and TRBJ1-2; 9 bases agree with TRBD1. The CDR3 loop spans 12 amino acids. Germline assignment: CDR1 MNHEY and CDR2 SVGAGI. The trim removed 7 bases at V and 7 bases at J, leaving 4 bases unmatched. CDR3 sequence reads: CASTGTGTGYTF. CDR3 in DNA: TGTGCCAGCACCGGGACAGGGACTGGCTACACCTTC.

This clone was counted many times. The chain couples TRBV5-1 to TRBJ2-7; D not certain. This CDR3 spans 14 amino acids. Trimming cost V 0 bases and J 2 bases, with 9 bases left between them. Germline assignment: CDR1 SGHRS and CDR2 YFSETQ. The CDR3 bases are TGCGCCAGCAGCTTGGGAGTGAGGCCCTACGAGCAGTACTTC. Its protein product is CASSLGVRPYEQYF.

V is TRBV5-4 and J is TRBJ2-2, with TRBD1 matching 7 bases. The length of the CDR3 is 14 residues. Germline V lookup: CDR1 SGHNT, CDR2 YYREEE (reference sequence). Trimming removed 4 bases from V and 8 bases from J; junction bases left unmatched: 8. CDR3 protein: CASSLFTGVGELFF. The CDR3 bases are TGTGCCAGCAGCCTATTTACAGGGGTGGGGGAGCTGTTTTTT.

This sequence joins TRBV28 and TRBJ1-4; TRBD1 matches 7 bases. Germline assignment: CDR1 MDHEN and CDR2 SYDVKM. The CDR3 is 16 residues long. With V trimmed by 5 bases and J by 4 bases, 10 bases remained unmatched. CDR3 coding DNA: TGTGCCAGCAGTCCCTTCCGGGACAGCCTTAATGAAAAACTGTTTTTT. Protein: CASSPFRDSLNEKLFF.

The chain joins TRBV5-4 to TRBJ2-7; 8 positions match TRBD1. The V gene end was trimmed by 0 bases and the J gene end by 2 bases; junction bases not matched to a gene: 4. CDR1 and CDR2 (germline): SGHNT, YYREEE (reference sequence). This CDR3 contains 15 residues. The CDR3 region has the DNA TGTGCCAGCAGCTTGGGGCGACAGGGGCCCTACGAGCAGTACTTC. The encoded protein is CASSLGRQGPYEQYF.

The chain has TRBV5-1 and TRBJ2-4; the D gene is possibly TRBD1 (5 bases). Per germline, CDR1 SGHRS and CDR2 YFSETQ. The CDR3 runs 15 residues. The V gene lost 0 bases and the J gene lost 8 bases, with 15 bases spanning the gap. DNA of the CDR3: TGCGCCAGCAGCTTGGAGCCAGGGTCGGCGGACATTCAGTACTTC. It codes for CASSLEPGSADIQYF.

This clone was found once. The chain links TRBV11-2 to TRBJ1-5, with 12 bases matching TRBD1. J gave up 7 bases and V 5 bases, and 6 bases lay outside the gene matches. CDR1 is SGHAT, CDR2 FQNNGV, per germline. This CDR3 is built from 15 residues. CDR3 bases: TGTGCCAGCAGCCTGGGACAGGGGGCCGTCCAGCCCCAGCATTTT. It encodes CASSLGQGAVQPQHF.

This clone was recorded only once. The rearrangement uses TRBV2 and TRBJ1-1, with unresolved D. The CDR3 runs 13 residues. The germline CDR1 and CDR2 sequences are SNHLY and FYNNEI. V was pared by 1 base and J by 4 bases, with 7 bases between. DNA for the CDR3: TGTGCCAGCAGTGAAGGTACAGCCACTGAAGCTTTCTTT. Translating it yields CASSEGTATEAFF.

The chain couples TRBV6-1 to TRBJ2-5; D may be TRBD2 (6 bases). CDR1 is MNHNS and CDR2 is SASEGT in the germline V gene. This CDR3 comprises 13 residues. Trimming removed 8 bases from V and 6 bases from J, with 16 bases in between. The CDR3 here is CASGLLDKKTQYF. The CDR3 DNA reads TGTGCCAGCGGACTACTGGACAAGAAGACCCAGTACTTC.

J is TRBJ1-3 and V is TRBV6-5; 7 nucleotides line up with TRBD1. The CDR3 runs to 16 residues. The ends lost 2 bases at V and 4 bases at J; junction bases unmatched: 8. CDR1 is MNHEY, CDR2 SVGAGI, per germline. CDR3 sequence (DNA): TGTGCCAGCAGTTACGTGGGAGGGGGCAAAGGAAACACCATATATTTT. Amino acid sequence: CASSYVGGGKGNTIYF.

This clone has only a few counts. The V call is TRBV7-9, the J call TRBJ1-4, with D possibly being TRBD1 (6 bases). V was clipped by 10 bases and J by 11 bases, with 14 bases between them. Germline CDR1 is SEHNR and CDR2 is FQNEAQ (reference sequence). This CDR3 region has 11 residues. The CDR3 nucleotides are TGTGCCATCCTGGGGGCGGGGAAACTGTTTTTT. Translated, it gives CAILGAGKLFF.

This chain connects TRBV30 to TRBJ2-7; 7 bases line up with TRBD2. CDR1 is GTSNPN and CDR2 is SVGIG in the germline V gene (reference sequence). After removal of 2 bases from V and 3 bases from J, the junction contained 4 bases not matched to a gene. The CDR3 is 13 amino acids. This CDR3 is CAWSPRGVYEQYF. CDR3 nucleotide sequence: TGTGCCTGGAGTCCCCGGGGGGTCTACGAGCAGTACTTC.